Listed here are 25 T cell receptor beta chains from one sample, sequenced in a study of control samples from healthy donors and cancer patients (dated by TCRdb to the early 2020s). The protocol used for the library was the immunoSEQ multiplex PCR assay. The table was pulled from immuneACCESS by TCRdb, which kept in-frame rearrangements only. Such tables lose some clones; where checked, under half of the loss comes from unresolved V genes, and the rest has no known cause. The sample table holds some 150,000 clones, of which roughly 95% were seen once. The ten largest account for 0.95% to 1.1% of the sample. Sequenced: blood. The source is a woman aged 25 to 39 in good health.

The V call is TRBV15, the J call TRBJ1-1, with D possibly TRBD1 on 5 matching bases. The V gene lost 1 base and the J gene lost 1 base, with 10 bases spanning the gap. Germline CDR1 reads LNHNV; CDR2 reads YYDKDF (reference sequence). The CDR3 extends over 15 amino acids. CDR3 region: CATSRVGGSNTEAFF. The CDR3 coding sequence is TGTGCCACCAGCAGAGTCGGGGGTTCGAACACTGAAGCTTTCTTT.

The chain couples TRBV5-4 to TRBJ2-3; 9 bases are shared with TRBD2. CDR1 is SGHNT, CDR2 YYREEE, per germline (reference sequence). CDR3 length: 15 residues. The V and J ends lost 4 bases and 3 bases, in that order; junction bases with no gene match: 6. In nucleotides, the CDR3 is TGTGCCAGCAGCCTGGGACTAGCAAGGACAGATACGCAGTATTTT. It is translated as CASSLGLARTDTQYF.

The chain has TRBV6-5 and TRBJ1-1; D uncertain. Trimming left V 2 bases short and J 0 bases short, with 13 bases between. The CDR3 extends over 16 amino acids. Looked up from germline, CDR1 is MNHEY and CDR2 is SVGAGI. CDR3 residues: CASSYLPLGVNTEAFF. Written as DNA, the CDR3 is TGTGCCAGCAGTTACCTCCCTCTCGGGGTGAACACTGAAGCTTTCTTT.

The chain recombines TRBV20-1 with TRBJ1-5; 8 nucleotides agree with TRBD1. This CDR3 contains 15 residues. Trimming took 3 bases from V and 7 from J; bases not matched to a gene: 11. Germline assignment: CDR1 DFQATT and CDR2 SNEGSKA (reference sequence). For the CDR3, the DNA is TGCAGTGCTAGTTTACAGGGGGTATACCACCAGCCCCAGCATTTT. It encodes CSASLQGVYHQPQHF.

This sequence joins TRBV7-3 and TRBJ2-7; 12 bases line up with TRBD2. CDR3 length: 15 amino acids. The junction had 8 bases not matched to a gene; V was cut back by 6 bases and J by 5 bases. CDR1 SGHTA and CDR2 FQGTGA come from the germline V gene. CDR3 protein: CASRLTSGSPHEQYF. CDR3 nucleotide sequence: TGTGCCAGCAGGTTGACTAGCGGGAGCCCCCACGAGCAGTACTTC.

The rearrangement joins TRBV6-5 to TRBJ1-5, with D tentatively TRBD1 (5 bases). Looked up from germline, CDR1 is MNHEY and CDR2 is SVGAGI. The V and J ends lost 2 bases and 1 base respectively, with 9 bases between them. The CDR3 is made up of 15 amino acids. The CDR3 sequence is CASSYTPGSNQPQHF. In DNA, the CDR3 is TGTGCCAGCAGTTACACCCCAGGGAGCAATCAGCCCCAGCATTTT.

The chain combines TRBV11-3 with TRBJ2-1; TRBD2 is a possible D gene (5 bases). Germline V gene sequence: CDR1 SGHNT, CDR2 YENEEA. This CDR3 is built from 14 residues. Trimming removed 4 bases at V and 8 bases at J, with 15 bases between. The CDR3 nucleotides read TGTGCCAGCAGCTACGGTGGGAGATTCGATGAGCAGTTCTTC. It yields the protein CASSYGGRFDEQFF.

The V call is TRBV7-2, the J call TRBJ1-2; tentatively, D is TRBD1 (5 bases). Trimming took off 1 base at V and 7 bases at J, with 16 bases between the two ends. The CDR3 runs to 15 residues. Germline-derived CDR1 and CDR2 are SGHTA and FQGNSA. CDR3 coding DNA: TGTGCCAGCAGCTTAGGGGGGTGGAGGGACGGTGGCTACACCTTC. The encoded protein is CASSLGGWRDGGYTF.

This chain links TRBV6-4 with TRBJ2-1, with D possibly being TRBD1 (6 bases). V dropped 4 bases and J dropped 0 bases, with 10 bases sitting between them. CDR3 length: 15 amino acids. In germline, CDR1 is MRHNA, CDR2 SNTAGT. This CDR3 is CASSASGDSYNEQFF. CDR3 bases: TGTGCCAGCAGTGCATCAGGGGACTCCTACAATGAGCAGTTCTTC.

The genes are TRBV19 and TRBJ1-1; unclear D gene. Trimming removed 5 bases from V and 2 bases from J, with 9 bases in between. Per the germline V gene, CDR1 is LNHDA and CDR2 is SQIVND (reference sequence). The CDR3 runs 13 residues. The CDR3 nucleotides read TGTGCCAGTAGTCCTACAGCTAACACTGAAGCTTTCTTT. Its protein product is CASSPTANTEAFF.

This rearrangement joins TRBV9 to TRBJ2-3, with D possibly being TRBD2 (6 bases). This CDR3 contains 16 residues. V was clipped by 0 bases and J by 8 bases, with 19 bases between them. Germline CDR1 and CDR2: SGDLS and YYNGEE. CDR3 region: CASSVAVGSPPPTQYF. The CDR3 nucleotides read TGTGCCAGCAGCGTAGCCGTCGGGAGCCCCCCCCCTACGCAGTATTTT.

Note on this clone: The germline gene is not matched at one end of the junction; a read error may be the cause. The chain is built from TRBV28 and TRBJ1-2; TRBD1 matches at 7 bases. The CDR3 runs 15 residues. CDR1 and CDR2 from the germline V gene are MDHEN and SYDVKM. CDR3 bases: TGTGCCAGCAGCCTCACCGGGACAGTTAACTTTGGCTACACCTTC. This codes for CASSLTGTVNFGYTF.

V and J are TRBV4-2 and TRBJ2-1; weak D call: TRBD2 (5 bases). V lost 4 bases, J lost 3 bases, and 10 bases lay in between. The CDR3 is 14 amino acids. CDR1 and CDR2 from the germline V gene are LGHNA and YNFKEQ. The DNA of the CDR3 is TGTGCCAGCAGCCCCACCCGGGACTACAATGAGCAGTTCTTC. This sequence encodes CASSPTRDYNEQFF.

The chain is built from TRBV7-9 and TRBJ1-4; 10 bases align to TRBD1. This CDR3 is 16 amino acids long. CDR1 and CDR2 from the germline V gene are SEHNR and FQNEAQ (reference sequence). Trimming cost V 4 bases and J 7 bases; bases outside gene matches: 9. The CDR3 loop is CASSSSTGGPFEKLFF. CDR3 nucleotide sequence: TGTGCCAGCAGCTCCTCGACAGGGGGCCCTTTTGAAAAACTGTTTTTT.

The J gene is TRBJ1-4, the V gene TRBV5-6; TRBD1 is a possible D gene (5 bases). CDR1 is SGHDT and CDR2 is YYEEEE in the germline V gene. V lost 4 bases, J lost 0 bases, and 10 bases lay in between. There are 15 residues in the CDR3. DNA of the CDR3: TGTGCCAGCAGCGGGACCGGGGCAACTAATGAAAAACTGTTTTTT. Its translation: CASSGTGATNEKLFF.

This clone has just one count. V gene TRBV5-4 combines with J gene TRBJ1-2; D uncertain. The CDR3 spans 13 residues. The ends were cut back, 0 bases at V and 5 bases at J, with 8 bases in the middle. Germline CDR1 and CDR2: SGHNT and YYREEE (reference sequence). The CDR3 coding sequence is TGTGCCAGCAGCTTGGTGTCAGGTTATGGCTACACCTTC. This encodes CASSLVSGYGYTF.

The chain employs TRBV10-3 and TRBJ1-5, with 7 bases fitting TRBD1. CDR1 is ENHRY, CDR2 SYGVKD, per germline. The CDR3 consists of 15 residues. The V segment lost 8 bases and the J segment 5 bases; nucleotides outside the gene matches: 12. The CDR3 DNA reads as TGTGCCATCGCTCCGGGTGGGACAGCAGATCAGCCCCAGCATTTT. Translating it yields CAIAPGGTADQPQHF.

The rearrangement links TRBV7-2 to TRBJ2-3; D gene ambiguous. Trimming removed 3 bases from V and 7 bases from J, with 5 bases in between. CDR1 and CDR2 from the germline V gene are SGHTA and FQGNSA. The CDR3 totals 11 residues. The CDR3 nucleotides are TGTGCCAGCAGCTTTTCATATACGCAGTATTTT. As protein: CASSFSYTQYF.

This chain links TRBV21-1 with TRBJ2-1; TRBD2 is the table's D call and was not checked against the DNA. TRBV21-1 is termed a pseudogene. CDR3 length: 19 amino acids. The CDR3 here is CASSKALELAGGRANEQFF. DNA of the CDR3: TGTGCCAGCAGCAAAGCGCTCGAACTAGCGGGAGGGCGGGCCAATGAGCAGTTCTTC.

This clone was observed a single time. This chain uses TRBV27 with TRBJ2-2; D gene unclear. Germline V gene sequence: CDR1 MNHEY, CDR2 SMNVEV (reference sequence). Trimming removed 3 bases from V and 2 bases from J, with 16 bases in between. The CDR3 is made up of 17 amino acids. The CDR3 reads CASSFRTGTRNTGELFF. CDR3 coding DNA: TGTGCCAGCAGTTTCCGGACCGGAACTCGTAACACCGGGGAGCTGTTTTTT.

This clone was observed a handful of times. This rearrangement joins TRBV4-1 to TRBJ2-1; 11 bases match TRBD2. CDR3 length equals 14 residues. Germline CDR1 reads MGHRA; CDR2 reads YSYEKL. Losses at the gene ends were 4 bases for V and 13 bases for J; bases not matched to a gene: 9. CDR3 residues: CASSLTMGLAEQFF. The CDR3 DNA is TGCGCCAGCAGCCTTACAATGGGACTAGCGGAACAGTTCTTC.

The chain combines TRBV3-1 (or the pseudogene TRBV3-2) with TRBJ2-7; either TRBD1 or TRBD2 may supply D (5 bases each). The germline V gene encodes CDR1 LGHDT and CDR2 YNNKEL (reference sequence). V was pared by 1 base and J by 6 bases, with 16 bases between. This CDR3 is 15 amino acids long. CDR3 in DNA: TGTGCCAGCAGCCAAGGGGGGTGGGTGTATGGCGAGCAGTACTTC. This translates into CASSQGGWVYGEQYF.

This chain uses TRBV5-1 with TRBJ2-1; either TRBD1 or TRBD2 may supply D (5 bases each). From germline, CDR1 is SGHRS and CDR2 YFSETQ. V lost 8 bases, J lost 8 bases, and 14 bases lay in between. This CDR3 region has 12 residues. The CDR3 coding sequence is TGCGCCAGTAAACTAGTGGGACATGAGCAGTTCTTC. Translated: CASKLVGHEQFF.

This clone was picked up one time. This rearrangement joins TRBV10-3 to TRBJ1-5; D gene ambiguous. CDR1 is ENHRY and CDR2 is SYGVKD in the germline V gene. This CDR3 contains 13 residues. V was pared by 0 bases and J by 5 bases, with 5 bases between. CDR3 amino acids: CAISESSDQPQHF. The CDR3 nucleotides read TGTGCCATCAGTGAGTCGAGTGATCAGCCCCAGCATTTT.

The rearrangement links TRBV10-3 to TRBJ1-1; 8 bases are shared with TRBD1. The CDR3 has 14 residues. From germline, CDR1 is ENHRY and CDR2 SYGVKD. Trimming took 2 bases from V and 10 from J; bases not matched to a gene: 9. CDR3 sequence (DNA): TGTGCCATCAGTGAGCCAGACAGGGGAGGGATAGCTTTCTTT. Translated, it gives CAISEPDRGGIAFF.